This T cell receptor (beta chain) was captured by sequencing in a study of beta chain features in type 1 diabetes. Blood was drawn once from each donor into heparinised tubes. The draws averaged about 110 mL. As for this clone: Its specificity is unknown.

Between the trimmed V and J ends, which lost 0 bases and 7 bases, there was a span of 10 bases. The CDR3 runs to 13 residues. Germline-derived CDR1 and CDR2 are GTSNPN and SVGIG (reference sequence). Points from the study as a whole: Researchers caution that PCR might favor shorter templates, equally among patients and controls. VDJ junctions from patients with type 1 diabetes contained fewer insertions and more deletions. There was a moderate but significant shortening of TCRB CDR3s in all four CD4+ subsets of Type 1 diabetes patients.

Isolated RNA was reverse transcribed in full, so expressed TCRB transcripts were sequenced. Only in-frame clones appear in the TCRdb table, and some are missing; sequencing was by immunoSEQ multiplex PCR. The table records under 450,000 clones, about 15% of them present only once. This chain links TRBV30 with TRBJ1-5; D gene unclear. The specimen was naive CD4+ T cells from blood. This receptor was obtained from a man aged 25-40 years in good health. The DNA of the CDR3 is TGTGCCTGGAGTGTTGGAAGCCCCCAGCCCCAGCATTTT. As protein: CAWSVGSPQPQHF.